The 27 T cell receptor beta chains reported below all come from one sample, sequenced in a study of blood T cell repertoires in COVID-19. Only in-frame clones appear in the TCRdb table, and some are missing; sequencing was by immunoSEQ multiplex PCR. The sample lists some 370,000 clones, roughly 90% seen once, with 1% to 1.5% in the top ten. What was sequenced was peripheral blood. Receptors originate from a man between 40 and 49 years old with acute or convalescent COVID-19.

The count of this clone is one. The CDR3: CASSVARPNEQFF. CDR3 nucleotides: TGTGCCAGCAGCGTAGCCAGGCCAAATGAGCAGTTCTTC. This rearrangement joins TRBV9 to TRBJ2-1, with unresolved D. Trimming took off 0 bases at V and 7 bases at J, with 8 bases between the two ends. Germline V gene data show CDR1 as SGDLS and CDR2 as YYNGEE. This CDR3 is built from 13 residues.

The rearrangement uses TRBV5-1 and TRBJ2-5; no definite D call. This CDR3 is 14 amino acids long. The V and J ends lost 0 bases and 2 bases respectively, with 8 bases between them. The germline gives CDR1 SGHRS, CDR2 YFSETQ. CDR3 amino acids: CASSLDNIQETQYF. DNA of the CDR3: TGCGCCAGCAGCTTGGACAATATTCAAGAGACCCAGTACTTC.

The CDR3 loop is CASSPRGSSYYGYTF. CDR3 sequence (DNA): TGTGCCAGCAGCCCAAGGGGATCATCCTACTATGGCTACACCTTC. The V call is TRBV27, the J call TRBJ1-2, with D tentatively TRBD1 (5 bases). Germline V gene sequence: CDR1 MNHEY, CDR2 SMNVEV (reference sequence). Trimming left V 6 bases short and J 3 bases short, with 17 bases between. CDR3 length equals 15 residues.

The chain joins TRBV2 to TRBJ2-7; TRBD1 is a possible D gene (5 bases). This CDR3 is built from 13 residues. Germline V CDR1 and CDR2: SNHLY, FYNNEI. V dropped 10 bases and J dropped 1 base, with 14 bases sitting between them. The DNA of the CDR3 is TGTGCCACAATACACGACAGATCCTACGAGCAGTACTTC. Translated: CATIHDRSYEQYF.

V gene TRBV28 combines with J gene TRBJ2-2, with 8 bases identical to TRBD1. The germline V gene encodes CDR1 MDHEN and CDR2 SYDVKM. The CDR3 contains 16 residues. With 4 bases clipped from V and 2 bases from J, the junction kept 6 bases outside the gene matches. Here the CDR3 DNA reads TGTGCCAGCAGTTCCCAGACAGGGGAAAACACCGGGGAGCTGTTTTTT. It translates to CASSSQTGENTGELFF.

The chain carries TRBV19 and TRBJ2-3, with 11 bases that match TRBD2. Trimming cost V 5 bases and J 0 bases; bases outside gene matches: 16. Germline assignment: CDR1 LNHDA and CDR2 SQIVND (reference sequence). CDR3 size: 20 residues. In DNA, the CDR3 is TGTGCCAGTAGTGCCCCCTTGGGACTAGCGGATCATTATAGCACAGATACGCAGTATTTT. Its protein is CASSAPLGLADHYSTDTQYF.

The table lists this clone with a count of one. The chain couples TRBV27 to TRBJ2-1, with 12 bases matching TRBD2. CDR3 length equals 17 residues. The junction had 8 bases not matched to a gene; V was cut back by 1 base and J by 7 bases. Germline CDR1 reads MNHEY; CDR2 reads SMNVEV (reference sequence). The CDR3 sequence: CASSLLPTSGGWNEQFF. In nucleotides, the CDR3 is TGTGCCAGCAGTTTATTACCGACTAGCGGGGGTTGGAATGAGCAGTTCTTC.

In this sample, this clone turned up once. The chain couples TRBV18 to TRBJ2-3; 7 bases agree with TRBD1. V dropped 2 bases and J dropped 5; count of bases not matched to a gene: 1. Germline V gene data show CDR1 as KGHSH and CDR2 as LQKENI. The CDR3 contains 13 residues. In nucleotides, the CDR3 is TGTGCCAGCTCACCAGGGACAGAAGATACGCAGTATTTT. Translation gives CASSPGTEDTQYF.

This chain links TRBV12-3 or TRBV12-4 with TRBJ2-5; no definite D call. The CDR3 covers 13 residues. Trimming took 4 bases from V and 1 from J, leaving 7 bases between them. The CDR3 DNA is TGTGCCAGCAGTTCCCCTACCCAAGAGACCCAGTACTTC. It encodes CASSSPTQETQYF.

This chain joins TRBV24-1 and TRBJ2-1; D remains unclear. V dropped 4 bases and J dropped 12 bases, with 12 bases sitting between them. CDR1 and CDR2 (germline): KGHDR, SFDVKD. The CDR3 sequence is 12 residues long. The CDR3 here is CATSDENVGQFF. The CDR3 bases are TGTGCCACCAGTGACGAGAACGTCGGGCAGTTCTTC.

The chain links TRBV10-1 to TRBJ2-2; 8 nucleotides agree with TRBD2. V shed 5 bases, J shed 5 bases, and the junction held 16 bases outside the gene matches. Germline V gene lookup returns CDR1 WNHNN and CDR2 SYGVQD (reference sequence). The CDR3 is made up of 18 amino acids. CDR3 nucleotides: TGCGCCAGCAGTCAGCTCACTAGCGGAGAGGGCCATACCGGGGAGCTGTTTTTT. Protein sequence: CASSQLTSGEGHTGELFF.

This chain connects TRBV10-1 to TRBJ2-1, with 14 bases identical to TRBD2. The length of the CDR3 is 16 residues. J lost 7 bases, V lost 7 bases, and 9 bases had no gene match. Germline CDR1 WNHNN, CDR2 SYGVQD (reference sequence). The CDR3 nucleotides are TGCGCCAGCAATGGGACTAGCGGGGGTGGTTGGAATGAGCAGTTCTTC. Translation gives CASNGTSGGGWNEQFF.

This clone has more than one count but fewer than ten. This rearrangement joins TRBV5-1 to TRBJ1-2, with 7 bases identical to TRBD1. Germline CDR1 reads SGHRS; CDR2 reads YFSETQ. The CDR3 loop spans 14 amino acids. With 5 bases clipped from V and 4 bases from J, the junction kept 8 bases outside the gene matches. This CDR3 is CASRPDTGAYGYTF. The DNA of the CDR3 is TGCGCCAGCAGACCCGACACAGGGGCCTATGGCTACACCTTC.

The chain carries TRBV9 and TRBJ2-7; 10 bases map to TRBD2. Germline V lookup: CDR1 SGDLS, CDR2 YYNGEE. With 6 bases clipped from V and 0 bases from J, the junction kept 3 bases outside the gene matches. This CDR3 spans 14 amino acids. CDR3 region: CASKRTSGSYEQYF. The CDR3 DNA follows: TGTGCCAGCAAGCGGACTAGCGGCTCCTACGAGCAGTACTTC. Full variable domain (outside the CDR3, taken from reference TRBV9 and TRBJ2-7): DSGVTQTPKHLITATGQRVTLRCSPRSGDLSVYWYQQSLDQGLQFLIQYYNGEERAKGNILERFSAQQFPDLHSELNLSSLELGDSALYFCASKRTSGSYEQYFGPGTRLTVT.

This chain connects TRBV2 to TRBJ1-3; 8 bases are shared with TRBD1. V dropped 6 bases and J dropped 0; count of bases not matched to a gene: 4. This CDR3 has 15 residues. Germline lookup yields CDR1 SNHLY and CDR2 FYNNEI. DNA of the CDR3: TGTGCCAGCAGCGGACAGGGCCTCTCTGGAAACACCATATATTTT. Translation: CASSGQGLSGNTIYF.

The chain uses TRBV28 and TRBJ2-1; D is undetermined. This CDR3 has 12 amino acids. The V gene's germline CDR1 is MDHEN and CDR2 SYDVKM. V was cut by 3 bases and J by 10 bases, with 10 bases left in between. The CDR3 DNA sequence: TGTGCCAGCAGTTTTAACTCGCCGGAGCAGTTCTTC. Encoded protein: CASSFNSPEQFF. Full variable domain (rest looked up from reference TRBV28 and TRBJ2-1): DVKVTQSSRYLVKRTGEKVFLECVQDMDHENMFWYRQDPGLGLRLIYFSYDVKMKEKGDIPEGYSVSREKKERFSLILESASTNQTSMYLCASSFNSPEQFFGPGTRLTVL.

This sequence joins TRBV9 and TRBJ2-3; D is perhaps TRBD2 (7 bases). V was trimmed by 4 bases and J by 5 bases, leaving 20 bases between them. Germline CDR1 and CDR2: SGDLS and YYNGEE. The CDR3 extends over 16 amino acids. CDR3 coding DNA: TGTGCCAGCAGCCCGTTAGGGTACGGGGGGCGAGATACGCAGTATTTT. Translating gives CASSPLGYGGRDTQYF.

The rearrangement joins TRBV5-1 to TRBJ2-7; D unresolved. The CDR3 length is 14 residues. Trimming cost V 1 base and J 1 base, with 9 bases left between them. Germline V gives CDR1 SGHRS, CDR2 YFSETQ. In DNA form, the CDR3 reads TGCGCCAGCAGCTTGTCGCCGGAGTCCTACGAGCAGTACTTC. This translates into CASSLSPESYEQYF.

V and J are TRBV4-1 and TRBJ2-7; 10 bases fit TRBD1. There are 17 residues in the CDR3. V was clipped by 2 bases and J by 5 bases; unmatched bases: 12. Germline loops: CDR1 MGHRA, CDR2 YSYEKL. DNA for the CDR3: TGCGCCAGCAGCCAACGCGTTGGGACAGGGGTAAGGAACGAGCAGTACTTC. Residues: CASSQRVGTGVRNEQYF.

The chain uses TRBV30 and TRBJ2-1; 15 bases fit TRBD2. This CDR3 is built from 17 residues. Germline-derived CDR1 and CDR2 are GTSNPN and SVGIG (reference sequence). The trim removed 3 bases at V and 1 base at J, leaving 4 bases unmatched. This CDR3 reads CAWRGLAGGRSYNEQFF. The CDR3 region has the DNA TGTGCCTGGAGGGGACTAGCGGGAGGCCGGTCCTACAATGAGCAGTTCTTC.

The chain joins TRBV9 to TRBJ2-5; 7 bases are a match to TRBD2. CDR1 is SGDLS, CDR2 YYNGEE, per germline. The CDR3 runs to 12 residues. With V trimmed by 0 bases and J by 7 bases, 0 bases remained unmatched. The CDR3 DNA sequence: TGTGCCAGCAGCGTAGCTAGCGGGACCCAGTACTTC. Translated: CASSVASGTQYF.

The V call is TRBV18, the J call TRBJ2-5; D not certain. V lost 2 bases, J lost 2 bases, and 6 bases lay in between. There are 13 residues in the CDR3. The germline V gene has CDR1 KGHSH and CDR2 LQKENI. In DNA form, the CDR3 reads TGTGCCAGCTCACCAGGGCCTCAAGAGACCCAGTACTTC. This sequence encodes CASSPGPQETQYF.

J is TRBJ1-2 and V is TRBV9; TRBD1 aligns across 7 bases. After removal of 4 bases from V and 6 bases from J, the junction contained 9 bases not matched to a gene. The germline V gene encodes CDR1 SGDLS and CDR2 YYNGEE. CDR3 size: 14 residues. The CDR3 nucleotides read TGTGCCAGCAGCCCGCCCCTGGGACAGAATGGCTACACCTTC. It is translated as CASSPPLGQNGYTF.

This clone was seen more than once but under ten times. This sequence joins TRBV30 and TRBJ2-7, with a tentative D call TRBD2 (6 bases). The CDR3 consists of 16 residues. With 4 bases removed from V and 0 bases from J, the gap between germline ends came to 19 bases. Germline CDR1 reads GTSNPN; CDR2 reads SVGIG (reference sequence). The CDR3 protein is CAWKVPGLLTSYEQYF. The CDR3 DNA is TGTGCCTGGAAAGTCCCGGGACTGCTAACCTCCTACGAGCAGTACTTC.

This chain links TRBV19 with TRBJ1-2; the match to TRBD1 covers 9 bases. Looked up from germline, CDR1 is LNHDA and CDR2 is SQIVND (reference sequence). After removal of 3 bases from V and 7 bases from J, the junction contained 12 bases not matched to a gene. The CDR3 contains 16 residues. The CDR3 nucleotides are TGTGCCAGTAGTATTGGATGGGACAGGGACCTTTTTGGCTACACCTTC. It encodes CASSIGWDRDLFGYTF.

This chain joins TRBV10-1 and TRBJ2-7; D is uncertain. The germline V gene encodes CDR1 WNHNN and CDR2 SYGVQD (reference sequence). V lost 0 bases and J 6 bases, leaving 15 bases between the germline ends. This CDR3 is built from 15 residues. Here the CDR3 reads CASSESGTTTTEQYF. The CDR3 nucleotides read TGCGCCAGCAGTGAGTCAGGTACCACTACTACCGAGCAGTACTTC.

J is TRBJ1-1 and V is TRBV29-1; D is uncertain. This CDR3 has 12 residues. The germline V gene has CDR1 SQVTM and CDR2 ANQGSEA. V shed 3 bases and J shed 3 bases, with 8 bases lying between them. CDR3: CSVDRGYTEAFF. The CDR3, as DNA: TGCAGCGTTGACAGAGGGTACACTGAAGCTTTCTTT. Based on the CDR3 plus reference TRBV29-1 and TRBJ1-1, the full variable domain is SAVISQKPSRDICQRGTSLTIQCQVDSQVTMMFWYRQQPGQSLTLIATANQGSEATYESGFVIDKFPISRPNLTFSTLTVSNMSPEDSSIYLCSVDRGYTEAFFGQGTRLTVV.